Listed below are T cell receptor beta chains from one sample, sequenced in a study of blood T cell repertoires in COVID-19. Sequenced by immunoSEQ multiplex PCR; TCRdb stores in-frame clones only, minus some. The table lists roughly 180,000 clones, about 85% of them singletons, with roughly 1.3% in the top ten. Sequencing input: peripheral blood. All receptors derive from a man aged 60 to 75 who had recovered from COVID-19. Each CDR3 is given with its conserved first and last residue. The D gene is left open where the match is weak. Clone size, where shown, is once, few, many, or a class for clones that have expanded.

cdr3_nt cdr3_aa clone_size j_call v_call d_call
TGTGCCAGCAGCCAAGGAGACACTTACCGCGGGGAGACCCAGTACTTC CASSQGDTYRGETQYF - TRBJ2-5 TRBV3-1/TRBV3-2 -
TGCGCCAGCAGCTTGGGCTCGCTAGCAGGGGGAGGAGAAGGCTACACCTTC CASSLGSLAGGGEGYTF - TRBJ1-2 TRBV5-1 TRBD1
TGTGCCAGCAGTGAATGGGGGCTTTACAATGAGCAGTTCTTC CASSEWGLYNEQFF - TRBJ2-1 TRBV6-1 -
TGTGCCAGTAGTATAGGAGGCCCCCTAGCGGGGGGGCCCAATGAGCAGTTCTTC CASSIGGPLAGGPNEQFF - TRBJ2-1 TRBV19 TRBD2
TGCGCCAGCAGCCAAGATATGGGGGCGCCCGAGCAGTACTTC CASSQDMGAPEQYF - TRBJ2-7 TRBV4-3 -
TGTGCCAGCAGGAGGGGGGGACATACCCAGTTCTTC CASRRGGHTQFF - TRBJ2-1 TRBV2 -
TGTGCCAGCAGCCACACCGGGACTAGCAGATCCACCGGGGAGCTGTTTTTT CASSHTGTSRSTGELFF once TRBJ2-2 TRBV3-1/TRBV3-2 TRBD2
TGTGCCAGCAGCCAATCGGGACTCGATTTACCACCCTATGGCTACACCTTC CASSQSGLDLPPYGYTF - TRBJ1-2 TRBV14 -
TGTGCCAGCCGGACAGCCACAGATACGCAGTATTTT CASRTATDTQYF - TRBJ2-3 TRBV12-3/TRBV12-4 -
TGTGCCAGCAGCCTAGGACAGGCCACTGAAGCTTTCTTT CASSLGQATEAFF - TRBJ1-1 TRBV9 TRBD1
TGTGCCAGCAGTCCTTCCGGCGGGGGACCTTACGAGCAGTACTTC CASSPSGGGPYEQYF - TRBJ2-7 TRBV6-4 TRBD2
TGTGCCAGCAGCAAAGCGGAGGTCGGGACAGGGGTTCTATGTCAGCCCCAGCATTTT CASSKAEVGTGVLCQPQHF once TRBJ1-5 TRBV21-1 -
TGTGCCAGCAGCTACTCACAGGGCTCCTACGAGCAGTACTTC CASSYSQGSYEQYF - TRBJ2-7 TRBV11-1 -
TGTGCCAGCAGCTTGGGCCCTGGATTGAACACTGAAGCTTTCTTT CASSLGPGLNTEAFF - TRBJ1-1 TRBV7-2 -
TGTGCCAGCAGTTACTCGGCCCTCACCTTGAACACTGAAGCTTTCTTT CASSYSALTLNTEAFF - TRBJ1-1 TRBV6-5 -
TGTGCCAGCAGCCCCCTAGCGGGGGGTTCCACAGATACGCAGTATTTT CASSPLAGGSTDTQYF - TRBJ2-3 TRBV5-4 TRBD2
TGTGCCAGCAGCTCCGTCGGGGTAGGGACTTCCTATGGCTACACCTTC CASSSVGVGTSYGYTF - TRBJ1-2 TRBV7-9 -
TGTGCCAGCAGTCCACAGGGGGGGGAAAACATTCAGTACTTC CASSPQGGENIQYF - TRBJ2-4 TRBV27 -
TGTGCCAGCAGCTTGGCCCTGGCCGGGACAGGGATCGAGCAGTACTTC CASSLALAGTGIEQYF - TRBJ2-7 TRBV5-5 TRBD1
TGTGCCAGCAGTTTACCCGGGACGGGAGGGAACATTCAGTACTTC CASSLPGTGGNIQYF once TRBJ2-4 TRBV27 TRBD2
TGTGCCAGCAGACCCTCGGGGATGGAGCAGTACTTC CASRPSGMEQYF few TRBJ2-7 TRBV12-3/TRBV12-4 -
TGTGCCAGCAGCCAACACAGGGCGATAGATGAGCAGTTCTTC CASSQHRAIDEQFF - TRBJ2-1 TRBV3-1/TRBV3-2 -
TGCAGTGCTAGTGACCTAGCGGCTACCTACGAGCAGTACTTC CSASDLAATYEQYF - TRBJ2-7 TRBV20-1 TRBD2
TGCGCCAGCAGCCAAGGGACAGGGGCCTCCTACGAGCAGTACTTC CASSQGTGASYEQYF once TRBJ2-7 TRBV4-1 TRBD1
TGTGCCAGCAGCTTTGAGTCGAACACCGGGGAGCTGTTTTTT CASSFESNTGELFF - TRBJ2-2 TRBV7-3 -
TGCGCCAGCAGCCCGACAGGGGTGGATCAGCCCCAGCATTTT CASSPTGVDQPQHF - TRBJ1-5 TRBV5-1 TRBD1
TGTGCCACCCGCAGGAGGCAGGACGAGACCCAGTACTTC CATRRRQDETQYF once TRBJ2-5 TRBV24-1 -
TGTGCCAGCAGTTACGCCGGCAGCCCTTCGAGGGAAGCTTTCTTT CASSYAGSPSREAFF - TRBJ1-1 TRBV6-2/TRBV6-3 -
TGTGCTAGTGGTAGTGGACAGGGAAACATTCAGTACTTC CASGSGQGNIQYF once TRBJ2-4 TRBV12-5 TRBD1
TGTGCCAGCAGCTCACTCGGTGGCTATGGCTACACCTTC CASSSLGGYGYTF few TRBJ1-2 TRBV5-4 -
TGTGCCAGCAGTCCCGGGACAGGGAACAGCGGCTACACCTTC CASSPGTGNSGYTF - TRBJ1-2 TRBV7-3 TRBD1
TGTGCCAGCAGCCAAGAGGGGCTTGAAGCACGTGGTGGCTACACCTTC CASSQEGLEARGGYTF - TRBJ1-2 TRBV4-2 -
TGTGCCAGCAGCCTGACCCGGGACAGGGGAGCGGATACGCAGTATTTT CASSLTRDRGADTQYF - TRBJ2-3 TRBV7-3 TRBD1
TGTGCCAGCAGCTTAACCACAGGGGAGCATCAGCCCCAGCATTTT CASSLTTGEHQPQHF once TRBJ1-5 TRBV7-2 TRBD1
TGCGCCAGCAGCCAATGGCAGGGGGAGACCCAGTACTTC CASSQWQGETQYF once TRBJ2-5 TRBV4-1 -
TGTGCCAGCAGCCCCGGACTCCTCGGGGTGAGGCAGTATTTT CASSPGLLGVRQYF few TRBJ2-3 TRBV11-2 -
TGCGCCAGCAGCTTGCGGGGGGATATTGACTATGGCTACACCTTC CASSLRGDIDYGYTF - TRBJ1-2 TRBV5-1 -
TGTGCCAGCAGTGACCATACCGGACTCCCCGGGAATGAGCAGTTCTTC CASSDHTGLPGNEQFF once TRBJ2-1 TRBV9 -
TGTGCCAGCAGCTTAACTCGGCGACTGGACTCTGGGGCCAACGTCCTGACTTTC CASSLTRRLDSGANVLTF - TRBJ2-6 TRBV2 -
TGTGCCAGCAGTGAAGTGTTCGGGGGGTTAGGAGGTTCCTACACCTTC CASSEVFGGLGGSYTF - TRBJ1-2 TRBV6-4 -
TGTGCCAGTAGTATCCTGGGGGCAGGGTTAGAGACCCAGTACTTC CASSILGAGLETQYF - TRBJ2-5 TRBV19 -
TGTGCCACCCGCGGGGGCCGCTTTCCCGGGGAGCTGTTTTTT CATRGGRFPGELFF - TRBJ2-2 TRBV19 -
TGTGCCAGTAGTCTGGACAGGAGTGGAGGTAATGAGCAGTTCTTC CASSLDRSGGNEQFF few TRBJ2-1 TRBV19 TRBD1
TGCAGCGCCGCAGGGGGAAGGGAGGCTTTCTTT CSAAGGREAFF few TRBJ1-1 TRBV29-1 TRBD1
TGTGCCTGGAGTGCAAAAACCACAGGTCTCTTATGGTCTAATCAGCCCCAGCATTTT CAWSAKTTGLLWSNQPQHF - TRBJ1-5 TRBV30 -
TGTGCCAGCAGCTTAAAGGCTACGGGGACAGATACGCAGTATTTT CASSLKATGTDTQYF - TRBJ2-3 TRBV13 -
TGTGCCAGCAGCTTAATGTCGGCGGCTAGCGGGGGGTCCACAGATACGCAGTATTTT CASSLMSAASGGSTDTQYF - TRBJ2-3 TRBV7-3 TRBD2
TGTGCCAGCAGATCCGGACAGGGAAGCAATCAGCCCCAGCATTTT CASRSGQGSNQPQHF - TRBJ1-5 TRBV6-5 TRBD1
TGTGCCAGCAGCCTTGAAACAGGGGTGAACACTGAAGCTTTCTTT CASSLETGVNTEAFF - TRBJ1-1 TRBV3-1/TRBV3-2 TRBD1